The clone carrying this T cell receptor beta chain was counted once. The data were taken from a study of blood T cell repertoires in COVID-19. The CDR3 loop spans 13 amino acids. From germline, CDR1 is SGDLS and CDR2 YYNGEE. The trim removed 4 bases at V and 14 bases at J, leaving 10 bases unmatched. In the authors' workflow: By means of reference gene primer amplification, nucleated cell counts were estimated. The table came from immunoSEQ multiplex PCR; TCRdb's copy has only in-frame clones and leaves some out. The DNA gave D and trimming, while V, J and clone size come from that table. The sample contains approximately 36,000 clones, around 90% of which appear only once.

V gene TRBV9 combines with J gene TRBJ2-1; 9 bases are a match to TRBD1. The sample consisted of peripheral blood. This clonotype was obtained from a man aged 55 to 69 with active or convalescent COVID-19. The CDR3 reads CASSPSDRGKKFF. The CDR3, as DNA: TGTGCCAGCAGCCCCTCCGACAGGGGGAAGAAGTTCTTC.